These 2 T cell receptor beta chains were sequenced from one sample in a study of T-cell memory formation after mild COVID-19. TCRdb re-called the 5' RACE reads with MiXCR, one entry per CDR3 protein. The sample lists roughly 300,000 distinct CDR3 sequences, 15% to 20% occurring once. Source material: PBMCs or a T cell subset sorted from them (not recorded which). These receptors were taken from a young man who had mild COVID-19 (a few samples of this study predate the infection). Cell type and time point are not known.

In its sample, this clonotype was seen a few times. The chain uses TRBV6-6 and TRBJ1-2; TRBD1 might be the D (5 bases). Trimming cost V 4 bases and J 8 bases, with 17 bases left between them. Per germline, CDR1 MNHNY and CDR2 SVGAGI (reference sequence). The CDR3 spans 14 residues. The CDR3 DNA follows: TGTGCCAGCAGTTTCGTCGGCAGGGAGGGCGGCTACACCTTC. Its protein product is CASSFVGREGGYTF.

The chain links TRBV4-2 to TRBJ2-7, with D possibly being TRBD1 (6 bases). Trimming took 3 bases from V and 1 from J, leaving 10 bases between them. The CDR3 length is 14 residues. Per germline, CDR1 LGHNA and CDR2 YNFKEQ. CDR3: CASSQATGSYEQYF. The CDR3, as DNA: TGTGCCAGCAGCCAGGCGACAGGTTCCTACGAGCAGTACTTC.